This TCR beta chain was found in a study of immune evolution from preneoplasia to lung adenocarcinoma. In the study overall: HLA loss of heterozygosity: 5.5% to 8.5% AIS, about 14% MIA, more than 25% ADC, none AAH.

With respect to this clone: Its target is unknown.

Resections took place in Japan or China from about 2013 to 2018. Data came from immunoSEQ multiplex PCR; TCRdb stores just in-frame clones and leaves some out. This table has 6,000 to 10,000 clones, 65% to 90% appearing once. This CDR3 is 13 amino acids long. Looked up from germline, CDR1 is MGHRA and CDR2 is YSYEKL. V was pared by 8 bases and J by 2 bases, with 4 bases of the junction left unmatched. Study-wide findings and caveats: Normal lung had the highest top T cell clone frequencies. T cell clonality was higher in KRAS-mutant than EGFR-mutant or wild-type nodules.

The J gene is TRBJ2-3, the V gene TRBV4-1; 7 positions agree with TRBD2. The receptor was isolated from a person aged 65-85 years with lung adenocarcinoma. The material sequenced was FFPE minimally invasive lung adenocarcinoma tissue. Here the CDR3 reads CASRSGNTDTQYF. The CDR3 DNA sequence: TGCGCCAGCCGGAGCGGGAACACAGATACGCAGTATTTT.